This TCR beta chain is from a study of OX40 agonist ivuxolimab in advanced cancers. The repertoire was sequenced with immunoSEQ multiplex PCR; TCRdb's copy has only in-frame clones and lacks some. Among about 54,000 clones listed, 70% to 90% were seen once. On this clone: The sample has other DNA sequences that encode this CDR3 too.

This CDR3 has 15 residues. V gave up 4 bases and J gave up 6 bases; unmatched junction bases: 6. CDR1 is GTSNPN and CDR2 is SVGIG in the germline V gene (reference sequence). The sequence was collected from an adult with an advanced solid tumor such as melanoma, head and neck, liver or kidney cancer. This sequence joins TRBV30 and TRBJ2-2; 12 bases line up with TRBD2. The source material was CD4+ or CD8+ T cells sorted from blood, sampled in a trial of the OX40 agonist ivuxolimab. For the CDR3, the DNA is TGTGCCTGGACTAGCGGGAGGGTGGGGGCCGGGGAGCTGTTTTTT. Protein: CAWTSGRVGAGELFF. Full variable domain (outside the CDR3, taken from reference TRBV30 and TRBJ2-2): SQTIHQWPATLVQPVGSPLSLECTVEGTSNPNLYWYRQAAGRGLQLLFYSVGIGQISSEVPQNLSASRPQDRQFILSSKKLLLSDSGFYLCAWTSGRVGAGELFFGEGSRLTVL.